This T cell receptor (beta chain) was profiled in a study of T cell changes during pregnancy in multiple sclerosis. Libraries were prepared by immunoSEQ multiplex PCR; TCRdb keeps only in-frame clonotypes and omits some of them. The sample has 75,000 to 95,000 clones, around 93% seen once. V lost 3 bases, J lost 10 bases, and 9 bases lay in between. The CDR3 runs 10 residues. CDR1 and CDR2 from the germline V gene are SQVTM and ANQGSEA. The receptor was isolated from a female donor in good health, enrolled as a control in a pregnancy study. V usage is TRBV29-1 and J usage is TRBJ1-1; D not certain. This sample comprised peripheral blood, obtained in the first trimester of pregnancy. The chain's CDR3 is CSVDRSVAFF. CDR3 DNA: TGCAGCGTTGACAGGTCGGTAGCTTTCTTT.